The entry below describes one T cell receptor (beta chain). Its specificity is unknown. This specimen belongs to a study of beta chain features in type 1 diabetes. The study, taken as a whole, reports: VDJ junctions from type 1 diabetes patients carried fewer insertions and larger deletions. There was a moderate but significant shortening of TCRB CDR3s in all four CD4+ subsets of Type 1 diabetes patients.

Sequencing targeted expressed TCRB transcripts, as all isolated RNA had been reverse transcribed. The table came from immunoSEQ multiplex PCR; TCRdb's copy has only in-frame clones and leaves some out. The sample has under 350,000 clones; approximately 14% are singletons. The CDR3 covers 15 residues. Looked up from germline, CDR1 is MDHEN and CDR2 is SYDVKM. Trimming took 2 bases from V and 2 from J, leaving 10 bases between them. The material sequenced was naive CD4+ T cells from blood. The receptor was isolated from a young man with type 1 diabetes. The genes are TRBV28 and TRBJ1-5; no definite D call. The CDR3 region is CASSLGQIRNQPQHF. In DNA, the CDR3 is TGTGCCAGCAGTTTAGGTCAGATTCGCAATCAGCCCCAGCATTTT. Together with reference TRBV28 and TRBJ1-5, the CDR3 gives the full variable domain: DVKVTQSSRYLVKRTGEKVFLECVQDMDHENMFWYRQDPGLGLRLIYFSYDVKMKEKGDIPEGYSVSREKKERFSLILESASTNQTSMYLCASSLGQIRNQPQHFGDGTRLSIL.